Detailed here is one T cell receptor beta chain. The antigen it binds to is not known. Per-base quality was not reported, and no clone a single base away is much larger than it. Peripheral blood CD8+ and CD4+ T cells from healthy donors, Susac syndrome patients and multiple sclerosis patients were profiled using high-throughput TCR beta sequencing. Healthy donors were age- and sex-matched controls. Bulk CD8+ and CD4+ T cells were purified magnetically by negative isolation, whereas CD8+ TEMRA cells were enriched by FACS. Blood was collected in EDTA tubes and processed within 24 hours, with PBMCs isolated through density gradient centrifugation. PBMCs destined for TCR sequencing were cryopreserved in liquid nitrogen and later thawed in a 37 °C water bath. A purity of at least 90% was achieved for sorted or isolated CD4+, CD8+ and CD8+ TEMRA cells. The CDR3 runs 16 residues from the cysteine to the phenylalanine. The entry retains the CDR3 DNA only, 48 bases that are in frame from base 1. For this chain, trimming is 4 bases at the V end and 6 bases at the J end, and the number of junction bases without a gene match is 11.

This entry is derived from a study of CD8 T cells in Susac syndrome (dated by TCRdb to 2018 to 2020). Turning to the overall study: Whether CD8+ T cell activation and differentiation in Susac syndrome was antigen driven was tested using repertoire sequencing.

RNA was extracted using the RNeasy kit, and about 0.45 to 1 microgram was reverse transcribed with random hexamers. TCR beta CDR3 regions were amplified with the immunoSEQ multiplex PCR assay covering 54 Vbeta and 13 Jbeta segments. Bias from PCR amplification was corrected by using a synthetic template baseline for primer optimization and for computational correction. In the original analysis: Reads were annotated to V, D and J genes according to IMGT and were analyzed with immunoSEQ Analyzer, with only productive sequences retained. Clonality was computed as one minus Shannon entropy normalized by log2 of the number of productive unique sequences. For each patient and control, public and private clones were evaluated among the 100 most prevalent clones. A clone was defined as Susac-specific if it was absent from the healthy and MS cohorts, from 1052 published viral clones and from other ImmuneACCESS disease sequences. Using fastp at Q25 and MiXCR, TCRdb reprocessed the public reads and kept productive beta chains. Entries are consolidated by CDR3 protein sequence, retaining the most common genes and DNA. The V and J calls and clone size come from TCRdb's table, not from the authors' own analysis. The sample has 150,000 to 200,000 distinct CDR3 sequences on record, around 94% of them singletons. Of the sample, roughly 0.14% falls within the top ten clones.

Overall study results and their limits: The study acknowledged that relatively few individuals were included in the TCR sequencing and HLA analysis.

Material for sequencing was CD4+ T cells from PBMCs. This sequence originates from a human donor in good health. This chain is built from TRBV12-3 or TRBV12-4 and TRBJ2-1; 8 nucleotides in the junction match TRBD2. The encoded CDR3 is CASSWLPGLVSNEQFF. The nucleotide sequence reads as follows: TGTGCCAGCAGTTGGCTACCGGGACTAGTTAGCAATGAGCAGTTCTTC.